Sequencing of this T cell receptor beta chain was carried out in a study of T-cell memory formation after mild COVID-19. TCR alpha and TCR beta cDNA libraries carrying sample barcodes and UMIs came from 5'RACE with constant-segment primers. TCRdb redid the calling of the 5' RACE reads with MiXCR, one entry per CDR3 protein. Among 200,000 or so distinct CDR3 sequences listed, around 17% were seen once. Trimming removed 5 bases from V and 4 bases from J; junction bases left unmatched: 9. There are 15 residues in the CDR3. CDR1 is MNHEY and CDR2 is SVGAGI in the germline V gene. Notes on the study in general: Chiefly within CM and EM were the contracting CD4+ clones; CD8+ ones were within EMRA. Clones shrinking between day 15 and 85 showed a balanced CD4/CD8 split, and those that grew later tilted toward CD4+. Memory cells collected pre-infection included some clones that later responded, suggesting cross-reactive memory joined.

This clonotype has ten or more counts. Antigen specificity is unknown. V and J are TRBV6-5 and TRBJ2-3; the match to TRBD1 covers 7 bases. This TCR was sampled from an adult woman who had mild COVID-19 (a few samples of this study predate the infection). Cell type and time point are not known. The specimen was PBMCs or a T cell subset sorted from them (not recorded which). The CDR3 region is CASSKGQQGADTQYF. The CDR3 DNA sequence: TGTGCCAGCAGTAAGGGACAGCAAGGGGCAGATACGCAGTATTTT.